This passage covers 30 T cell receptor beta chains from one sample sequenced in a study of blood T cell repertoires in COVID-19 (dated by TCRdb to about 2020). The method behind the library was the immunoSEQ multiplex PCR assay. TCRdb took over this immuneACCESS table, retaining in-frame rearrangements with V and J assigned. Such tables are incomplete; in checked studies, under half of the missing clones stem from an unresolved V gene, and the remainder is unexplained. Counted in this sample were roughly 20,000 clones; 77% of them appeared once. The top ten clones comprise around 17% of the sample. The sequencing input was peripheral blood. The receptors shown here come from an older man with COVID-19, enrolled during active disease.

V and J are TRBV10-3 and TRBJ2-5; D may be TRBD2 (5 bases). The V and J ends lost 6 bases and 4 bases respectively, with 12 bases between them. This CDR3 has 13 residues. Germline CDR1 and CDR2: ENHRY and SYGVKD. The CDR3, as DNA: TGTGCCATCAGCACCTCTAGCACAGAGACCCAGTACTTC. Encoded protein: CAISTSSTETQYF.

The chain uses TRBV21-1 and TRBJ2-3; TRBD1, the table's D call, lacks a check against the DNA. TRBV21-1 counts as a pseudogene. CDR3 size: 13 residues. The CDR3 spells CARGQGNTDTQYF. CDR3 nucleotide sequence: TGTGCCAGGGGACAGGGAAACACAGATACGCAGTATTTT.

This clone occurred once. The J gene is TRBJ1-6, the V gene TRBV15; the match to TRBD1 covers 12 bases. The CDR3 has 15 amino acids. V shed 3 bases, J shed 10 bases, and the junction held 4 bases outside the gene matches. Germline CDR1 reads LNHNV; CDR2 reads YYDKDF (reference sequence). CDR3 coding DNA: TGTGCCACCAGCAGCCGGGGACAGGGGGCCTCACCCCTCCACTTT. It specifies CATSSRGQGASPLHF.

The chain is built from TRBV7-9 and TRBJ1-2; D unclear. V gave up 3 bases and J gave up 8 bases, with 16 bases separating them. Per germline, CDR1 SEHNR and CDR2 FQNEAQ (reference sequence). The CDR3 has 14 residues. The CDR3, as DNA: TGTGCCAGCAGCTTCCCGGGAGGATTAGAGGGCTACACCTTC. This sequence encodes CASSFPGGLEGYTF.

The V and J genes are TRBV19 and TRBJ1-2; 9 bases are a match to TRBD1. The CDR3 is 15 residues long. The germline gives CDR1 LNHDA, CDR2 SQIVND (reference sequence). V shed 5 bases, J shed 6 bases, and the junction held 10 bases outside the gene matches. Written as DNA, the CDR3 is TGTGCCAGTAGTGCCTCCGGGACAGGGTTGAATGGCTACACCTTC. It translates to CASSASGTGLNGYTF.

This clone was recorded only once. The genes are TRBV15 and TRBJ2-7; D is possibly TRBD1 (5 bases). The CDR3 totals 13 residues. Looked up from germline, CDR1 is LNHNV and CDR2 is YYDKDF (reference sequence). V was shortened by 5 bases and J by 2 bases, with 10 bases between the two germline ends. The CDR3 DNA is TGTGCCACCAGCCAGACGGACACCTACGAGCAGTACTTC. This gives the protein CATSQTDTYEQYF.

The V gene is TRBV5-4, the J gene TRBJ2-3, with 8 bases matching TRBD2. Germline V gives CDR1 SGHNT, CDR2 YYREEE (reference sequence). Trimming cost V 0 bases and J 5 bases; bases outside gene matches: 8. CDR3 size: 16 residues. The CDR3 here is CASSLGSGSSKDTQYF. CDR3 DNA sequence: TGTGCCAGCAGCTTGGGAAGCGGGAGTTCAAAAGATACGCAGTATTTT.

The V gene is TRBV27, the J gene TRBJ2-5; a possible D gene is TRBD1 (6 bases). CDR1 is MNHEY, CDR2 SMNVEV, per germline (reference sequence). The V gene lost 6 bases and the J gene lost 5 bases, with 16 bases spanning the gap. The CDR3 is made up of 14 amino acids. CDR3 DNA sequence: TGTGCCAGCAGGGGCCTAGGGGGTAAGGAGACCCAGTACTTC. This translates into CASRGLGGKETQYF.

This sequence joins TRBV6-5 and TRBJ1-2; tentative D call: TRBD1 (5 bases). Germline V gene sequence: CDR1 MNHEY, CDR2 SVGAGI. CDR3 length: 13 amino acids. Trimming pared 4 bases from V and 6 bases from J, leaving 12 bases between. In DNA, the CDR3 is TGTGCCAGCAGTTCCAGGGTTTTGGATGGCTACACCTTC. It translates to CASSSRVLDGYTF.

J is TRBJ1-2 and V is TRBV29-1; D may be TRBD1 (5 bases). CDR3 length equals 12 residues. CDR1 SQVTM and CDR2 ANQGSEA come from the germline V gene. The ends were cut back, 7 bases at V and 3 bases at J, with 12 bases in the middle. CDR3 DNA: TGCAGCGCCTTAGACAGATACTATGGCTACACCTTC. As protein: CSALDRYYGYTF.

V usage is TRBV2 and J usage is TRBJ1-1; 8 positions agree with TRBD1. The CDR3 loop spans 12 amino acids. The V gene end was trimmed by 5 bases and the J gene end by 8 bases; junction bases not matched to a gene: 4. Germline CDR1 and CDR2: SNHLY and FYNNEI. CDR3 loop: CASSRQGLEAFF. CDR3 DNA: TGTGCCAGCAGTAGACAGGGGTTGGAAGCTTTCTTT.

V and J are TRBV15 and TRBJ2-4, with TRBD1 identical over 7 bases. Unmatched junction bases numbered 0, after V lost 3 bases and J lost 1 base. The CDR3 is 14 amino acids. The V gene's germline CDR1 is LNHNV and CDR2 YYDKDF (reference sequence). The CDR3 DNA is TGTGCCACCAGCAGGGACAGGGCCAAAAACATTCAGTACTTC. It specifies CATSRDRAKNIQYF.

V gene TRBV6-5 combines with J gene TRBJ1-2, with D unresolved. Deletions cut 6 bases from V and 5 bases from J, with 4 bases between. The CDR3 is made up of 10 amino acids. Per germline, CDR1 MNHEY and CDR2 SVGAGI. CDR3 sequence: CASSSYGYTF. The DNA of the CDR3 is TGTGCCAGCAGCAGTTATGGCTACACCTTC.

This chain connects TRBV7-2 to TRBJ1-1, with TRBD1 matching 7 bases. Trimming took 2 bases from V and 6 from J; bases not matched to a gene: 9. Germline values: CDR1 SGHTA, CDR2 FQGNSA. The CDR3 runs to 15 residues. CDR3 sequence reads: CASSLMTGIIAEAFF. In DNA, the CDR3 is TGTGCCAGCAGCTTAATGACAGGGATCATCGCTGAAGCTTTCTTT.

This clone was seen only once. The chain recombines TRBV2 with TRBJ1-1; no clear D gene. Trimming stripped 6 bases from V and 5 bases from J, with 4 bases between. This CDR3 has 10 amino acids. Germline CDR1 reads SNHLY; CDR2 reads FYNNEI. This CDR3 reads CASSITEAFF. The CDR3, as DNA: TGTGCCAGCAGCATTACTGAAGCTTTCTTT.

This clone has a single count. CDR3 nucleotide sequence: TGTGCCAGCAGCTTAGTCGTGGGAGGGCCGGAAACAGATACGCAGTATTTT. This codes for CASSLVVGGPETDTQYF. The chain has TRBV7-2 and TRBJ2-3, with TRBD2 matching 7 bases. CDR1 SGHTA and CDR2 FQGNSA come from the germline V gene. The CDR3 loop spans 17 amino acids. V gave up 1 base and J gave up 3 bases; unmatched junction bases: 10.

This rearrangement joins TRBV5-1 to TRBJ1-1; D is perhaps TRBD1 (6 bases). The CDR3 spans 14 residues. Per germline, CDR1 SGHRS and CDR2 YFSETQ. The ends were cut back, 6 bases at V and 5 bases at J, with 17 bases in the middle. This CDR3 is CASTPSGGATEAFF. The CDR3 DNA is TGCGCCAGCACCCCCTCGGGGGGGGCGACTGAAGCTTTCTTT. Supplemented by reference TRBV5-1 and TRBJ1-1, the full variable domain reads KAGVTQTPRYLIKTRGQQVTLSCSPISGHRSVSWYQQTPGQGLQFLFEYFSETQRNKGNFPGRFSGRQFSNSRSEMNVSTLELGDSALYLCASTPSGGATEAFFGQGTRLTVV.

The chain joins TRBV2 to TRBJ2-1, with unresolved D. This CDR3 contains 13 residues. Trimming stripped 6 bases from V and 6 bases from J, with 12 bases between. Per germline, CDR1 SNHLY and CDR2 FYNNEI. This CDR3 is CASRLTISNEQFF. The DNA of the CDR3 is TGTGCCAGCAGGCTCACAATTTCCAATGAGCAGTTCTTC.

The chain carries TRBV28 and TRBJ1-4, with a weak D call TRBD1 (5 bases). Germline lookup yields CDR1 MDHEN and CDR2 SYDVKM. Trimming took off 8 bases at V and 5 bases at J, with 18 bases between the two ends. The CDR3 has 15 amino acids. The DNA for the CDR3 is TGTGCCAGCCGAAACGAAGGGGCATCGAATGAAAAACTGTTTTTT. Its protein is CASRNEGASNEKLFF.

V gene TRBV7-2 combines with J gene TRBJ1-3; D possibly corresponds to TRBD1 (5 bases). V was pared by 5 bases and J by 1 base, with 15 bases between. The CDR3 consists of 16 residues. Germline V gene lookup returns CDR1 SGHTA and CDR2 FQGNSA. CDR3 sequence (DNA): TGTGCCAGCAGCCCCTCCTCGGGGGGATCTGGAAACACCATATATTTT. It is translated as CASSPSSGGSGNTIYF.

The rearrangement uses TRBV11-3 and TRBJ1-1; 8 positions match TRBD1. After removal of 6 bases from V and 4 bases from J, the junction contained 4 bases not matched to a gene. Looked up from germline, CDR1 is SGHNT and CDR2 is YENEEA. The CDR3 is 13 residues long. DNA for the CDR3: TGTGCCAGCAGTTACACAGGGGGCACTGAAGCTTTCTTT. This sequence encodes CASSYTGGTEAFF.

The rearrangement uses TRBV4-1 and TRBJ1-2; D perhaps matches TRBD1 (6 bases). The CDR3 runs to 16 residues. CDR1 is MGHRA, CDR2 YSYEKL, per germline. V lost 0 bases and J lost 4, with 15 bases in between. As DNA, the CDR3 is TGCGCCAGCAGCCAAGAGCGGCAGGGGAGTCGCTATGGCTACACCTTC. Residues: CASSQERQGSRYGYTF.

With regard to this clone: Relative to the germline gene, one junction end is altered; a read error may explain this. The chain joins TRBV7-8 to TRBJ2-7; 11 bases are shared with TRBD2. The germline gives CDR1 SGHVS, CDR2 FQNEAQ. The CDR3 runs to 13 residues. The CDR3 nucleotides are TGTGCCAGCAGCTCCAAGGCACTAGCGGGGGACGACTTC. Translation gives CASSSKALAGDDF.

V usage is TRBV19 and J usage is TRBJ2-5; D perhaps matches TRBD1 (6 bases). This CDR3 region has 15 residues. The V end lost 6 bases, the J end lost 4 bases, and 18 bases lay between the germline ends. Germline V gene sequence: CDR1 LNHDA, CDR2 SQIVND (reference sequence). The CDR3 bases are TGTGCCAGTAGACTGAGGACAGACCCGAGAGAGACCCAGTACTTC. Its translation: CASRLRTDPRETQYF.

This clone was seen just once. The rearrangement uses TRBV6-1 and TRBJ2-7; 8 bases fit TRBD1. This CDR3 has 14 residues. V lost 2 bases, J lost 9 bases, and 9 bases stayed unmatched. Germline assignment: CDR1 MNHNS and CDR2 SASEGT. The CDR3 bases are TGTGCCAGCAGTGAACCAGACAGGGGCGAGCGGCAGTACTTC. It is translated as CASSEPDRGERQYF.

The chain carries TRBV9 and TRBJ2-5; TRBD2 aligns across 11 bases. Germline V CDR1 and CDR2: SGDLS, YYNGEE. V shed 0 bases and J 5 bases; nucleotides not matched to a gene: 6. The CDR3 has 16 amino acids. CDR3 DNA sequence: TGTGCCAGCAGCGTAGTGGTAGCGGGGGGGCTGGAGACCCAGTACTTC. This encodes CASSVVVAGGLETQYF.

CDR3 sequence (DNA): TGTGCCAGCAGCTTAGGTTACACAGGGTCCGGGAACACCATATATTTT. It codes for CASSLGYTGSGNTIYF. This chain connects TRBV11-2 to TRBJ1-3; possible D gene TRBD1, 6 bases. The CDR3 totals 16 residues. Germline V gives CDR1 SGHAT, CDR2 FQNNGV. Trimming stripped 1 base from V and 7 bases from J, with 17 bases between.

This clone was seen more than once but under ten times. The genes are TRBV5-4 and TRBJ1-6; D gene uncertain. The germline V gene encodes CDR1 SGHNT and CDR2 YYREEE (reference sequence). Trimming shortened V by 4 bases and J by 10 bases, and 24 bases separated the two germline ends. This CDR3 is 17 amino acids long. The CDR3 coding sequence is TGTGCCAGCAGCCGGGAACTCACCGGGTCCTCTTCATCACCCCTCCACTTT. Translating gives CASSRELTGSSSSPLHF.

V gene TRBV5-6 combines with J gene TRBJ1-6, with a weak D call TRBD1 (5 bases). The ends were cut back, 1 base at V and 10 bases at J, with 6 bases in the middle. Looked up from germline, CDR1 is SGHDT and CDR2 is YYEEEE. The CDR3 extends over 12 amino acids. CDR3: CASSLRGSPLHF. CDR3 coding DNA: TGTGCCAGCAGCTTGAGGGGATCACCCCTCCACTTT. Full variable domain (missing parts from reference TRBV5-6 and TRBJ1-6): DAGVTQSPTHLIKTRGQQVTLRCSPKSGHDTVSWYQQALGQGPQFIFQYYEEEERQRGNFPDRFSGHQFPNYSSELNVNALLLGDSALYLCASSLRGSPLHFGNGTRLTVT.

The chain is built from TRBV11-3 and TRBJ2-3; tentatively, D is TRBD2 (5 bases). The CDR3 spans 12 residues. Deletions cut 4 bases from V and 6 bases from J, with 8 bases between. Germline V lookup: CDR1 SGHNT, CDR2 YENEEA. The CDR3 region is CASSYSADTQYF. Here the CDR3 DNA reads TGTGCCAGCAGCTATAGCGCTGATACGCAGTATTTT.